These 2 T cell receptor beta chains came from one sample sequenced in a study of graft-versus-host responses after intestinal transplantation. The protocol was immunoSEQ multiplex PCR, while the TCRdb copy is restricted to in-frame clones and leaves out a portion. The sample shows more than 25,000 clones, over 85% of them seen only once. The source was PBMCs, collected 18 days after transplant. All receptors derive from a human patient who received an intestinal transplant, so some T cells may come from the graft donor.

The chain recombines TRBV25-1 with TRBJ2-7, with a possible D match to TRBD2 (7 bases). V was clipped by 6 bases and J by 3 bases, with 18 bases between them. This CDR3 has 15 amino acids. From germline, CDR1 is MGHDK and CDR2 SYGVNS. The CDR3 DNA sequence: TGTGCCAGCAGGGGGGGGCAGGGTCGCCTCTACGAGCAGTACTTC. Protein product: CASRGGQGRLYEQYF.

The CDR3 DNA is TGCGCCAGCAGCTTGGGCCCGGGGGGTGAAGAGACCCAGTACTTC. Protein sequence: CASSLGPGGEETQYF. The genes are TRBV5-1 and TRBJ2-5, with TRBD2 matching 7 bases. This CDR3 region has 15 residues. V gave up 0 bases and J gave up 3 bases; unmatched junction bases: 5. The V gene's germline CDR1 is SGHRS and CDR2 YFSETQ.